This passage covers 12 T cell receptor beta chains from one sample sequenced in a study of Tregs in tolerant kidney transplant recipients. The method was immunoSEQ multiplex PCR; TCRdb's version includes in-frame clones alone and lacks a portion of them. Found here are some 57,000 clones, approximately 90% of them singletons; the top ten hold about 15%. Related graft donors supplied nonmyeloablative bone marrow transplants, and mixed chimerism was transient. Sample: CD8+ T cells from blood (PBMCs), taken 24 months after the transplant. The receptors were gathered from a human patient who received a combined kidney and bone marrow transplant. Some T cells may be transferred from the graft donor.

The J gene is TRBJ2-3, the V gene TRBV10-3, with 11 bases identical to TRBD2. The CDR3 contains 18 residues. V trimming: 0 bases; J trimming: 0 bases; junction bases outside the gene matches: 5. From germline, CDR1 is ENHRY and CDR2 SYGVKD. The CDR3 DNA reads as TGTGCCATCAGTGAGTCGGAGACTAGCGGGACTAGCACAGATACGCAGTATTTT. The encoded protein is CAISESETSGTSTDTQYF.

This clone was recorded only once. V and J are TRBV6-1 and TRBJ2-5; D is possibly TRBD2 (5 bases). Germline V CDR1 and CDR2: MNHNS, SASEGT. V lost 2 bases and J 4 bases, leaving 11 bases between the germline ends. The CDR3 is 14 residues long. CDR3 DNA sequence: TGTGCCAGCAGTGAAAGGGCCCGGGGAGAGACCCAGTACTTC. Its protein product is CASSERARGETQYF.

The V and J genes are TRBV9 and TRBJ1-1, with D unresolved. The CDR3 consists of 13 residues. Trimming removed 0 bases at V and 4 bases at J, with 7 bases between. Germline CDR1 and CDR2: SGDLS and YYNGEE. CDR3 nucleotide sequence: TGTGCCAGCAGCGTAGTAACGGGCACTGAAGCTTTCTTT. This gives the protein CASSVVTGTEAFF.

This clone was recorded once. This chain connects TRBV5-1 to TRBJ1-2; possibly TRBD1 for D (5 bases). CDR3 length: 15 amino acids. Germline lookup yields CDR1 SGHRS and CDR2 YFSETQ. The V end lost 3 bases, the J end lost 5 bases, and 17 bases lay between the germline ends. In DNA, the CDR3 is TGCGCCAGCAGCTGGGGGGACGGGTCTGGGTATGGCTACACCTTC. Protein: CASSWGDGSGYGYTF.

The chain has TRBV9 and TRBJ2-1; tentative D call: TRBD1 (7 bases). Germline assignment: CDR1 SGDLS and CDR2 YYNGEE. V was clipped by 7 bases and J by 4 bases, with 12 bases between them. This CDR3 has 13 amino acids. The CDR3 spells CASAGGQYNEQFF. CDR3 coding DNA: TGTGCCAGCGCAGGGGGGCAATACAATGAGCAGTTCTTC.

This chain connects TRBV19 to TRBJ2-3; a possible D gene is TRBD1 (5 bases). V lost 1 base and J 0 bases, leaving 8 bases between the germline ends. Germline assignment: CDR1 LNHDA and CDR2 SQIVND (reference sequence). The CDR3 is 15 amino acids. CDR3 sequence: CASSIVPGSTDTQYF. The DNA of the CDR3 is TGTGCCAGTAGTATAGTTCCAGGGAGCACAGATACGCAGTATTTT.

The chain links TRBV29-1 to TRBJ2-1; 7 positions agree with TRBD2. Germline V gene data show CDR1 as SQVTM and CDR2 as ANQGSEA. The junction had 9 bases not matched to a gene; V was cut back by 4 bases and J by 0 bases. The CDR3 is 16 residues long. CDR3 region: CSVALTSLSSYNEQFF. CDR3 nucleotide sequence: TGCAGCGTTGCCTTGACTAGCCTGAGCTCCTACAATGAGCAGTTCTTC.

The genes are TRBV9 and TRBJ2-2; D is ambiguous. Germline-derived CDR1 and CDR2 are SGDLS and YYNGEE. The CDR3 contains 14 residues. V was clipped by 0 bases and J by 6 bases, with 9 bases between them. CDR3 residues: CASSVAGFAGELFF. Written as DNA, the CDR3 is TGTGCCAGCAGCGTAGCCGGGTTCGCCGGGGAGCTGTTTTTT.

Here the CDR3 reads CASTRSNEQFF. The CDR3 nucleotides read TGTGCCAGTACTCGCTCGAATGAGCAGTTCTTC. The rearrangement joins TRBV25-1 to TRBJ2-1; no definite D call. In germline, CDR1 is MGHDK, CDR2 SYGVNS. V dropped 9 bases and J dropped 7 bases, with 10 bases sitting between them. This CDR3 region has 11 residues.

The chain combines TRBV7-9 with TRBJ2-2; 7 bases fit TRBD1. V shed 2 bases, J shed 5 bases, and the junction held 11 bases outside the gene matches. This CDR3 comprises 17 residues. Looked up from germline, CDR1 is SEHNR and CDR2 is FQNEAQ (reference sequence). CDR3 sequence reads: CASSLPSTGMTTGELFF. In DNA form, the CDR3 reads TGTGCCAGCAGCTTACCCTCGACAGGGATGACGACCGGGGAGCTGTTTTTT.

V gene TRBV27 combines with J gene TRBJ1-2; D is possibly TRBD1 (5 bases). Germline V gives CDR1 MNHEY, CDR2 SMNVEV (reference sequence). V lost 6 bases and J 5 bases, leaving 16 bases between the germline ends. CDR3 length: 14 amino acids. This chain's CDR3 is CASSLRYGGYGYTF. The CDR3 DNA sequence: TGTGCCAGCAGCCTCCGGTACGGGGGGTATGGCTACACCTTC.

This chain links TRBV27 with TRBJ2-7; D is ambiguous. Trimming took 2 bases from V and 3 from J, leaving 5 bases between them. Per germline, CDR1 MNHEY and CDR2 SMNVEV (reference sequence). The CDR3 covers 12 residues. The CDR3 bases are TGTGCCAGCAGTTTACCGGGCTACGAGCAGTACTTC. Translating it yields CASSLPGYEQYF.